This T cell receptor beta chain was recovered during a study of T cell responses to AZD1222 COVID-19 vaccine. The CDR3 runs to 13 residues. Germline assignment: CDR1 SGHTA and CDR2 FQGNSA. The trim removed 4 bases at V and 6 bases at J, leaving 6 bases unmatched. On this clone: Its specificity is not known.

Here immunoSEQ multiplex PCR was the method, and the copy in TCRdb shows in-frame clones only, minus some. This table has some 170,000 clones, approximately 90% appearing once. Notes on the study in general: The sample set comprised mostly white British donors with more females, and clonal diversity was possibly underestimated. Spike-specific TCRs gained breadth and depth after people received two AZD1222 doses. Sampled repertoires all dated from after the peak T cell response. Baseline antibody screening turned up just a handful of seropositive AZD1222 recipients.

This chain connects TRBV7-2 to TRBJ2-7, with 7 bases matching TRBD2. The material sequenced was peripheral blood, taken on day 0 of MenACWY control vaccination. The TCR was taken from an adult in good health. CDR3 DNA: TGTGCCAGCAGCTACGGGGGGAGATTCGAGCAGTACTTC. This translates into CASSYGGRFEQYF.